A single sample gave rise to the 13 T cell receptor beta chains below, sequenced in a study of blood T cell repertoires in COVID-19. Data came from immunoSEQ multiplex PCR; TCRdb stores just in-frame clones and leaves some out. This sample has approximately 140,000 clones, with about nine tenths found just once. The sample consisted of peripheral blood. Receptors were obtained from a woman aged 55-69 years with active or convalescent COVID-19.

This chain joins TRBV7-8 and TRBJ2-3, with 15 bases aligning to TRBD2. Germline CDR1 is SGHVS and CDR2 is FQNEAQ. The CDR3 length is 16 residues. J lost 8 bases, V lost 4 bases, and 7 bases had no gene match. The CDR3 loop reads CASSSRTSGGAGTQYF. The CDR3 bases are TGTGCCAGCAGCTCGAGGACTAGCGGGGGGGCAGGTACGCAGTATTTT.

The V call is TRBV11-2, the J call TRBJ1-1; 11 bases are shared with TRBD1. From germline, CDR1 is SGHAT and CDR2 FQNNGV. V trimming: 4 bases; J trimming: 7 bases; junction bases outside the gene matches: 8. This CDR3 is 15 amino acids long. The CDR3 loop is CASSSLTGTGGEAFF. CDR3 coding DNA: TGTGCCAGCAGCTCGCTAACCGGGACAGGGGGTGAAGCTTTCTTT.

J is TRBJ1-3 and V is TRBV18; 8 nucleotides agree with TRBD1. The germline CDR1 and CDR2 sequences are KGHSH and LQKENI. The CDR3 has 14 residues. V dropped 5 bases and J dropped 4; count of bases not matched to a gene: 4. CDR3 bases: TGTGCCAGCTCAGCTGGACAGGGAGGAAACACCATATATTTT. Its protein is CASSAGQGGNTIYF.

The J gene is TRBJ2-7, the V gene TRBV3-1 (or the pseudogene TRBV3-2); 8 bases map to TRBD2. CDR3 length: 16 amino acids. CDR1 is LGHDT, CDR2 YNNKEL, per germline (reference sequence). V was clipped by 1 base and J by 2 bases; unmatched bases: 7. The CDR3 protein is CASSQAGRGATYEQYF. The CDR3 bases are TGTGCCAGCAGCCAAGCGGGGCGGGGGGCAACCTACGAGCAGTACTTC.

The chain couples TRBV6-4 to TRBJ1-2, with TRBD1 as a possible D gene (5 bases). This CDR3 spans 13 amino acids. V dropped 3 bases and J dropped 8 bases, with 13 bases sitting between them. Germline V gene lookup returns CDR1 MRHNA and CDR2 SNTAGT. The CDR3: CASSDQGLGGYTF. CDR3 coding DNA: TGTGCCAGCAGTGATCAGGGTTTGGGCGGCTACACCTTC.

This chain connects TRBV18 to TRBJ2-2, with no clear D. This CDR3 is 13 amino acids long. The germline gives CDR1 KGHSH, CDR2 LQKENI. Trimming shortened V by 2 bases and J by 7 bases, and 8 bases separated the two germline ends. The CDR3 spells CASSPVQDGELFF. CDR3 nucleotide sequence: TGTGCCAGCTCACCAGTGCAGGACGGGGAGCTGTTTTTT.

The chain has TRBV9 and TRBJ2-1; TRBD2 matches at 7 bases. In germline, CDR1 is SGDLS, CDR2 YYNGEE. The CDR3 covers 16 residues. V was clipped by 7 bases and J by 9 bases; unmatched bases: 19. This CDR3 reads CASQPFTGGMGGEQFF. CDR3 bases: TGTGCCAGCCAACCCTTTACGGGGGGTATGGGAGGTGAGCAGTTCTTC.

This clone has just one count. The CDR3 DNA reads as TGCGCCAGCAGCTTGGCAGGGGAACTTGACTACGAGCAGTACTTC. Its protein product is CASSLAGELDYEQYF. The genes are TRBV5-1 and TRBJ2-7; tentatively, D is TRBD1 (6 bases). With 0 bases removed from V and 3 bases from J, the gap between germline ends came to 13 bases. Per germline, CDR1 SGHRS and CDR2 YFSETQ. CDR3 length: 15 residues.

This clone has a single count. The chain couples TRBV21-1 to TRBJ2-5; no check of the table's D call, TRBD2, against the DNA was made. TRBV21-1 is annotated as a pseudogene. This CDR3 has 19 residues. In DNA form, the CDR3 reads TGTGCCAGCAGCAAAGCTACCGATGTCAGCGGGGGGATCCAAGAGACCCAGTACTTC. Translated, it gives CASSKATDVSGGIQETQYF.

The V gene is TRBV2, the J gene TRBJ2-7; D call uncertain. This CDR3 has 12 residues. Germline V lookup: CDR1 SNHLY, CDR2 FYNNEI. Deletions cut 7 bases from V and 2 bases from J, with 9 bases between. CDR3 in amino acids: CASKTSAYEQYF. The CDR3 region has the DNA TGTGCCAGCAAGACATCGGCCTACGAGCAGTACTTC. Based on the CDR3 plus reference TRBV2 and TRBJ2-7, the full variable domain is EPEVTQTPSHQVTQMGQEVILRCVPISNHLYFYWYRQILGQKVEFLVSFYNNEISEKSEIFDDQFSVERPDGSNFTLKIRSTKLEDSAMYFCASKTSAYEQYFGPGTRLTVT.

V usage is TRBV6-5 and J usage is TRBJ2-7; tentatively, D is TRBD2 (6 bases). Trimming pared 7 bases from V and 2 bases from J, leaving 15 bases between. In germline, CDR1 is MNHEY, CDR2 SVGAGI. The CDR3 contains 14 residues. CDR3: CASILGGVAYEQYF. The CDR3, as DNA: TGTGCCAGCATTCTGGGAGGAGTCGCCTACGAGCAGTACTTC.

The J gene is TRBJ2-5, the V gene TRBV19, with D maybe TRBD1 (5 bases). V lost 6 bases and J 2 bases, leaving 13 bases between the germline ends. Germline CDR1 and CDR2: LNHDA and SQIVND (reference sequence). CDR3 length: 14 residues. The CDR3 loop is CASSPQGAQETQYF. The CDR3 DNA reads TGTGCCAGTAGCCCCCAGGGCGCACAAGAGACCCAGTACTTC.

The genes are TRBV19 and TRBJ1-5; TRBD1 aligns across 8 bases. The CDR3 length is 14 residues. Per germline, CDR1 LNHDA and CDR2 SQIVND (reference sequence). V gave up 10 bases and J gave up 2 bases; unmatched junction bases: 7. The CDR3 DNA reads as TGTGCCACCGGGACAGGCGGGCGCAATCAGCCCCAGCATTTT. This gives the protein CATGTGGRNQPQHF.